This T cell receptor beta chain was identified during a study of T cell responses to AZD1222 COVID-19 vaccine (dated by TCRdb to the early 2020s). A note on the overall study: AZD1222 recipients whose second dose came at about 4 weeks and those whose second dose came at about 12 weeks were combined into one group, since spike-specific TCR depth and breadth did not differ between the two schedules. TCR sequencing covered 230 to 250 trial participants: 200 to 220 given two doses of AZD1222 and approximately 26 given two doses of MenACWY control vaccine. Trial participants were enrolled by age into subgroups of 18-55, 56-69 and 70-plus years, and about 150, 27 and 61 TCR-sequenced participants, respectively, were included in these subgroups. Results and caveats for the whole study, not just this receptor: The 56-69-year group was small, and its depth increase did not reach significance, likely because of low power. After two AZD1222 doses, both the breadth and the depth of spike-specific TCRs were significantly higher than at day 0 and than in MenACWY recipients. CD4 TCRs associated with the vaccine covered the entire spike protein, and the dominant responses were in regions 160-218 and 743-854. Participants were mostly white British, with more females than males. The authors suggested clonal diversity may have been underestimated. Conclusions about previously exposed vaccinees are limited because only five to seven AZD1222 recipients were SARS-CoV-2 seropositive at baseline. Because no day 14 peak-response samples were available, the repertoires could be characterized only after the peak T cell response. Reportedly, close to half of the unique spike-specific TCRs recognized epitopes lying outside the regions that are mutated in the B.1.351 and B.1.1.7 variants.

The time point label for this specimen denotes: baseline before first vaccination. Vaccinee samples were obtained from the UK trials COV001 and COV002, which included a single-blind randomized controlled phase 2/3 trial of AZD1222 (ChAdOx1 nCoV-19) in healthy adults. Trial participant PBMC samples were collected at day 0 and day 28 after the second dose for TCRbeta chain sequencing. From the germline V gene, CDR1 is SGHAT and CDR2 is FQNNGV. Trimming removed 4 bases from V and 1 base from J, leaving 8 bases between the germline ends. From the cysteine up to the phenylalanine, the CDR3 has a length of 14 residues. Only the CDR3 DNA stays, 42 bases, in frame from base 1. The CDR3 regions of human TCRbeta chains were analyzed by immunosequencing. Under the source paper's analysis protocol: TCRs in the repertoires were matched against a reference library of SARS-CoV-2-specific TCRs that had been generated with the MIRA antigen-specificity platform. Breadth meant the fraction of unique TCRs that were SARS-CoV-2-associated, whereas depth meant the fraction of total T cells that were SARS-CoV-2-associated. Using the MIRA data, each spike-specific TCR was assigned both to the spike region to which the TCR was reactive and to a CD4 or CD8 class. Log10-transformed breadth and depth values were compared by one-way ANOVA with Sidak's multiple comparisons tests. TCRdb carries this immuneACCESS record with in-frame sequences only. Its versions omit some clonotypes, under half of them owing to an unresolved V gene in the studies checked, with the rest unexplained. From that table come the V and J calls and clone size; the DNA was used to work out D and trimming. This sample is represented by 150,000 or so clones; approximately 91% of them were singletons. The top ten constitute approximately 2% of the sample.

This clone is a singleton in its sample. The clone's antigen remains unknown. No qualities accompany the bases; no much larger clone lies one base away. The chain links TRBV11-2 with TRBJ1-3; no D gene is confidently identified. The specimen comprised peripheral blood, sampled on day 0 of AZD1222 vaccination. The sequence came from an adult in good health. The DNA reads TGTGCCAGCAGCTCAGGAGGATCTGGAAACACCATATATTTT. This sequence encodes CASSSGGSGNTIYF.